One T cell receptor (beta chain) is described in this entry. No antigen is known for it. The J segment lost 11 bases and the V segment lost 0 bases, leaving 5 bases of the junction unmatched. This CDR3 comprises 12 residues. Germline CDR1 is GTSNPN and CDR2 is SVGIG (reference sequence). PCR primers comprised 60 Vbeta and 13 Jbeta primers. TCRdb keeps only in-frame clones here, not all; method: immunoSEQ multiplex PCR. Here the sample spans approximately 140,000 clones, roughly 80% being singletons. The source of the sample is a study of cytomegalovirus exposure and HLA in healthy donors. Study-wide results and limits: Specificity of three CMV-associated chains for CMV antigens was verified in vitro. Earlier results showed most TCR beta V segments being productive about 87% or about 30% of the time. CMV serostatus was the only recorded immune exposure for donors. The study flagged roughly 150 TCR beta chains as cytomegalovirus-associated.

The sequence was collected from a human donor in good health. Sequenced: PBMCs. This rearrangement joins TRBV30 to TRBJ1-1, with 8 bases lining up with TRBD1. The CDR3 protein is CAWSVRRGHAFF. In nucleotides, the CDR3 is TGTGCCTGGAGTGTACGCAGGGGGCATGCTTTCTTT.